The 18 T cell receptor beta chains below come from one sample, sequenced in a study of blood T cell repertoires in COVID-19. Method: immunoSEQ multiplex PCR; TCRdb's copy keeps in-frame clones and lacks some. The top ten clones hold 0.9% to 1.2% of a sample with 300,000 or so clones, about 90% of them seen once. Sequences were obtained from PBMCs or T cells enriched from blood (not recorded which). Receptors were obtained from a woman aged 25-40 years who had recovered from COVID-19.

The chain joins TRBV28 to TRBJ2-1; D is undetermined. The CDR3 has 15 residues. Germline CDR1 reads MDHEN; CDR2 reads SYDVKM. The V gene lost 3 bases and the J gene lost 4 bases, with 13 bases spanning the gap. CDR3: CASSLPNSRYNEQFF. CDR3 in DNA: TGTGCCAGCAGTTTGCCTAATAGCAGATACAATGAGCAGTTCTTC.

Only a few counts were recorded for this clone. This rearrangement joins TRBV9 to TRBJ1-6; D may be TRBD1 (6 bases). Germline CDR1 is SGDLS and CDR2 is YYNGEE. With 0 bases removed from V and 6 bases from J, the gap between germline ends came to 7 bases. This CDR3 has 14 amino acids. The DNA for the CDR3 is TGTGCCAGCAGCGTAGAGGGGGTTAATTCACCCCTCCACTTT. Translated, it gives CASSVEGVNSPLHF.

The chain recombines TRBV15 with TRBJ1-2; no definite D call. CDR1 is LNHNV, CDR2 YYDKDF, per germline (reference sequence). Trimming removed 1 base at V and 3 bases at J, with 6 bases between. The CDR3 length is 13 residues. CDR3 loop: CATSRGRDYGYTF. The CDR3 DNA follows: TGTGCCACCAGCAGAGGGAGGGACTATGGCTACACCTTC. Drawing the rest from reference TRBV15 and TRBJ1-2, the complete variable domain is DAMVIQNPRYQVTQFGKPVTLSCSQTLNHNVMYWYQQKSSQAPKLLFHYYDKDFNNEADTPDNFQSRRPNTSFCFLDIRSPGLGDTAMYLCATSRGRDYGYTFGSGTRLTVV.

This clone was detected once. The V and J genes are TRBV5-6 and TRBJ2-2; a possible D gene is TRBD1 (6 bases). V was shortened by 4 bases and J by 7 bases, with 11 bases between the two germline ends. Germline CDR1 and CDR2: SGHDT and YYEEEE. This CDR3 region has 13 residues. CDR3 coding DNA: TGTGCCAGCAGCAACAAGGGGGTCGGGGAGCTGTTTTTT. It translates to CASSNKGVGELFF.

The J gene is TRBJ2-7, the V gene TRBV24-1; 11 nucleotides agree with TRBD1. The J segment lost 2 bases and the V segment lost 4 bases, leaving 3 bases of the junction unmatched. This CDR3 has 15 residues. Germline V gene data show CDR1 as KGHDR and CDR2 as SFDVKD. The CDR3, as DNA: TGTGCCACCAGTGAGGGGACAGGGGGGGCCTACGAGCAGTACTTC. This gives the protein CATSEGTGGAYEQYF.

This clone was counted a few times. V usage is TRBV14 and J usage is TRBJ1-2, with D possibly matching TRBD1 (5 bases). The CDR3 totals 17 residues. Germline-derived CDR1 and CDR2 are SGHDN and FVKESK. Trimming cost V 0 bases and J 0 bases, with 14 bases left between them. CDR3 residues: CASSQEGGASSNYGYTF. The CDR3, as DNA: TGTGCCAGCAGCCAAGAGGGAGGGGCCTCTTCTAACTATGGCTACACCTTC.

The chain employs TRBV2 and TRBJ1-1; 10 nucleotides agree with TRBD1. From germline, CDR1 is SNHLY and CDR2 FYNNEI. After removal of 2 bases from V and 5 bases from J, the junction contained 8 bases not matched to a gene. This CDR3 spans 16 amino acids. The CDR3 reads CASSEPRTGGETEAFF. CDR3 in DNA: TGTGCCAGCAGTGAACCAAGGACAGGGGGGGAGACTGAAGCTTTCTTT.

The chain combines TRBV7-2 with TRBJ1-6; D is uncertain. Between the trimmed V and J ends, which lost 2 bases and 7 bases, there was a span of 12 bases. CDR3 length: 15 amino acids. CDR1 SGHTA and CDR2 FQGNSA come from the germline V gene. As DNA, the CDR3 is TGTGCCAGCAGCTTATTTTTGGGCGGGAATTCACCCCTCCACTTT. Residues: CASSLFLGGNSPLHF.

This clone was found once. The rearrangement joins TRBV6-5 to TRBJ1-2, with TRBD1 identical over 9 bases. Trimming at V came to 10 bases and at J to 8 bases, leaving 14 bases not matched to a gene. The germline gives CDR1 MNHEY, CDR2 SVGAGI. There are 14 residues in the CDR3. This CDR3 is CATQLPGQGSGYTF. In DNA, the CDR3 is TGTGCCACACAACTTCCGGGACAGGGAAGCGGCTACACCTTC.

As for this clone: A junction end diverges from the germline sequence, so it may reflect a read error. The chain links TRBV7-6 to TRBJ1-4, with 10 bases that match TRBD1. Germline CDR1 and CDR2: SGHVS and FNYEAQ. The CDR3 loop spans 21 amino acids. The CDR3 nucleotides read TGTGCCAGCAGCTTCTCCAATTTCCGGGACAGGGGAGATGCAACTAATAAAAAACTGTTTTTT. Translation gives CASSFSNFRDRGDATNKKLFF.

The rearrangement links TRBV14 to TRBJ2-1; D call uncertain. CDR3 length equals 16 residues. Per the germline V gene, CDR1 is SGHDN and CDR2 is FVKESK. Trimming removed 1 base at V and 4 bases at J, with 14 bases between. The chain's CDR3 is CASSQAGFTIYNEQFF. The CDR3 DNA reads TGTGCCAGCAGCCAAGCCGGGTTCACAATATACAATGAGCAGTTCTTC.

The chain uses TRBV4-2 and TRBJ2-3; TRBD1 is a possible D gene (6 bases). CDR1 and CDR2 (germline): LGHNA, YNFKEQ. Between the trimmed V and J ends, which lost 4 bases and 3 bases, there was a span of 17 bases. The CDR3 has 16 amino acids. In DNA form, the CDR3 reads TGTGCCAGCAGCCCCACCCCCCCAGGGGTTACAGATACGCAGTATTTT. Its translation is CASSPTPPGVTDTQYF.

The chain employs TRBV27 and TRBJ2-7, with D perhaps TRBD1 (5 bases). The length of the CDR3 is 14 residues. V gave up 2 bases and J gave up 2 bases, with 10 bases separating them. Per germline, CDR1 MNHEY and CDR2 SMNVEV (reference sequence). The CDR3: CASSLIGATYEQYF. In DNA, the CDR3 is TGTGCCAGCAGTTTAATAGGGGCAACCTACGAGCAGTACTTC.

This clone has only one observation. Additional DNA sequences in this sample encode the identical CDR3. The chain joins TRBV19 to TRBJ2-7; 9 nucleotides match TRBD1. CDR1 and CDR2 from the germline V gene are LNHDA and SQIVND (reference sequence). This CDR3 region has 13 residues. V was pared by 8 bases and J by 4 bases, with 6 bases of the junction left unmatched. The CDR3 DNA reads as TGTGCCAGTGGACCGGGACAGGGTTACGAGCAGTACTTC. This translates into CASGPGQGYEQYF.

CDR3 nucleotide sequence: TGTGCCAGCAGATTACATGCGATTCAGCCCCAGCATTTT. This encodes CASRLHAIQPQHF. J is TRBJ1-5 and V is TRBV28; D gene unclear. The CDR3 has 13 residues. Looked up from germline, CDR1 is MDHEN and CDR2 is SYDVKM. The V end was cut by 6 bases, the J end by 6 bases, with 12 bases between.

Concerning this clone itself: Compared with germline, one end of the junction differs, possibly owing to a read error. The gene calls are TRBV6-5 and TRBJ2-2; 7 nucleotides align to TRBD1. The CDR3 has 14 residues. From germline, CDR1 is MNHEY and CDR2 SVGAGI. The CDR3 spells CASKVFIEAGGLFF. DNA for the CDR3: TGTGCCAGCAAAGTCTTTATTGAGGCAGGGGGGCTGTTTTTT.

J is TRBJ2-3 and V is TRBV18; 11 bases are a match to TRBD1. CDR1 and CDR2 (germline): KGHSH, LQKENI. The ends lost 0 bases at V and 5 bases at J; junction bases unmatched: 7. This CDR3 is built from 17 residues. CDR3 residues: CASSPPRTGGIGDTQYF. CDR3 nucleotides: TGTGCCAGCTCACCACCGAGGACAGGGGGCATTGGAGATACGCAGTATTTT.

J is TRBJ1-1 and V is TRBV7-8; D is undetermined. The CDR3 sequence is 15 residues long. The germline V gene has CDR1 SGHVS and CDR2 FQNEAQ. The V end was cut by 6 bases, the J end by 6 bases, with 20 bases between. The CDR3 region is CASRLGRREGAEAFF. The CDR3, as DNA: TGTGCCAGCAGGCTCGGTCGTCGGGAAGGCGCTGAAGCTTTCTTT.